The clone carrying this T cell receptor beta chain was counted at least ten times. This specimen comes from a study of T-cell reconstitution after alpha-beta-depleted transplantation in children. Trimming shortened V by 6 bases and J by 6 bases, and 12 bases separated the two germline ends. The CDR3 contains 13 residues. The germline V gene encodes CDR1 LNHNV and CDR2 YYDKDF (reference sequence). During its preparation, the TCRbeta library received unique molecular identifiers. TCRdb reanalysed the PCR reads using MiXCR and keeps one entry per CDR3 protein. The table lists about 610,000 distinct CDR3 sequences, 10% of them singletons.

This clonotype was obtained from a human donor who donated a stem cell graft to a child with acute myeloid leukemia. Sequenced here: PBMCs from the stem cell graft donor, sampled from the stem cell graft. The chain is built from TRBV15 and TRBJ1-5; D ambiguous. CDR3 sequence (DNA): TGTGCCACCAGTTTGGGCGGGGTTCAGCCCCAGCATTTT. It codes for CATSLGGVQPQHF. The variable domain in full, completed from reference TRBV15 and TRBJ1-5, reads DAMVIQNPRYQVTQFGKPVTLSCSQTLNHNVMYWYQQKSSQAPKLLFHYYDKDFNNEADTPDNFQSRRPNTSFCFLDIRSPGLGDTAMYLCATSLGGVQPQHFGDGTRLSIL.